This entry is about one T cell receptor (beta chain). In the original analysis: Using reference gene primer amplification, nucleated cell counts were estimated. Produced via immunoSEQ multiplex PCR; TCRdb's table is partial and in-frame only. The V and J calls and clone size were taken over from that table, and D and trimming were inferred from the DNA. This table has 180,000 or so clones, 65% to 90% appearing once. The data derive from a study of blood T cell repertoires in COVID-19. In the study overall: The samples span acute and convalescent COVID-19 from the United States, Italy and Spain. PBMCs, B-cell-depleted T cells, or T cells provided the cDNA or gDNA that made up the material.

This TCR derives from a man in his sixties with acute or convalescent COVID-19. Sequencing was carried out using peripheral blood.

CDR3 in DNA: TGTGCCAGCTCCCAGTCCTGGTACCAAGAGACCCAGTACTTC. It is translated as CASSQSWYQETQYF. The J gene is TRBJ2-5, the V gene TRBV18; D gene ambiguous. Germline CDR1 KGHSH, CDR2 LQKENI. The CDR3 covers 14 residues. V shed 6 bases and J shed 0 bases, with 11 bases lying between them.